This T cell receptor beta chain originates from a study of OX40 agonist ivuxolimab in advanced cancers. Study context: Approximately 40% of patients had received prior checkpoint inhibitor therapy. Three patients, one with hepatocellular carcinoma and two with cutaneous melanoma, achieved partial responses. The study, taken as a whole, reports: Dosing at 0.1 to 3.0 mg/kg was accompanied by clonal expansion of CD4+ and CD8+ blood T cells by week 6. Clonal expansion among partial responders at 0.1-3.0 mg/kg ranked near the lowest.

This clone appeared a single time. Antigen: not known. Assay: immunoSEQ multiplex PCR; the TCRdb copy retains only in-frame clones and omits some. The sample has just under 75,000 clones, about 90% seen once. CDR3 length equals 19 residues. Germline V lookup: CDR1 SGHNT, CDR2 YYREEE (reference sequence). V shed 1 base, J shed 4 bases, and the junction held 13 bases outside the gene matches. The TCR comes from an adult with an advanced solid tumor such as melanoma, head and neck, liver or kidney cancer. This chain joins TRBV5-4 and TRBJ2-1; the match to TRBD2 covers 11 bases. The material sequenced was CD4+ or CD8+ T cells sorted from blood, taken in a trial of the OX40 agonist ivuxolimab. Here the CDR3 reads CASSLSGLAGGQTYNEQFF. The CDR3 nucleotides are TGTGCCAGCAGCTTGAGTGGGCTAGCGGGAGGACAAACTTACAATGAGCAGTTCTTC.